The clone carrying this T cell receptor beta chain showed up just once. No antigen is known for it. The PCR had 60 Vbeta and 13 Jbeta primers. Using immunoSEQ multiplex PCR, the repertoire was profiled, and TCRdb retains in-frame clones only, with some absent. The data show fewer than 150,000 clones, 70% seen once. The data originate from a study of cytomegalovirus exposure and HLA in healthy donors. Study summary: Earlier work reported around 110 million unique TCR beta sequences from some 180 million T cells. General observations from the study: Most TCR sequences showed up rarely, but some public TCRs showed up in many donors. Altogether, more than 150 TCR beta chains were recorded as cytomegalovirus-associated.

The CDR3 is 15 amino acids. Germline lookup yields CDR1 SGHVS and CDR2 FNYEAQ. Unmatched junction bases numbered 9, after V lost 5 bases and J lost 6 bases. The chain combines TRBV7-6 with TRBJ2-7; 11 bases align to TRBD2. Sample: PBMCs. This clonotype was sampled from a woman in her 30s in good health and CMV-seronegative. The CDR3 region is CASSPTSGSIGEQYF. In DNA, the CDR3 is TGTGCCAGCAGCCCCACTAGCGGGAGTATAGGCGAGCAGTACTTC.